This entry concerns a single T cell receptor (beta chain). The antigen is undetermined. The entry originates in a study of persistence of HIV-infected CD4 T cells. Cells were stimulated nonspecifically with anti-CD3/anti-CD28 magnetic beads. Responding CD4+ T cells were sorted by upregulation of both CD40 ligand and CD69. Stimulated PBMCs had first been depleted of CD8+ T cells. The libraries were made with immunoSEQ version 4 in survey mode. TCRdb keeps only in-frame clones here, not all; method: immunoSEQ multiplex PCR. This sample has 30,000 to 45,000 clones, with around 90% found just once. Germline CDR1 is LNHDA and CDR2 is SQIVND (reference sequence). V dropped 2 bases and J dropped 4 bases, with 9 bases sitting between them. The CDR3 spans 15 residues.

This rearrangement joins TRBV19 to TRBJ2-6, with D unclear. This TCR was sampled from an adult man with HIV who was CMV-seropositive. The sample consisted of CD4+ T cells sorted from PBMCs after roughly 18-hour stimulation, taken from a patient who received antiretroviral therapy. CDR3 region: CASSIKMSGANVLTF. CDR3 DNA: TGTGCCAGTAGTATAAAGATGTCCGGGGCCAACGTCCTGACTTTC. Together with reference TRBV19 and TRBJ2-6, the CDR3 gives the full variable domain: DGGITQSPKYLFRKEGQNVTLSCEQNLNHDAMYWYRQDPGQGLRLIYYSQIVNDFQKGDIAEGYSVSREKKESFPLTVTSAQKNPTAFYLCASSIKMSGANVLTFGAGSRLTVL.